This T cell receptor (beta chain) was captured in a study of T cell changes during pregnancy in multiple sclerosis. The method was immunoSEQ multiplex PCR; TCRdb's version includes in-frame clones alone and lacks a portion of them. The profile shows about 51,000 clones, 85% to 95% of them singletons. Trimming removed 7 bases at V and 1 base at J, with 20 bases between. CDR3 length equals 16 residues. Germline loops: CDR1 MDHEN, CDR2 SYDVKM. V is TRBV28 and J is TRBJ2-7; perhaps TRBD1 as D (6 bases). The sample here was CD4+ T cells from peripheral blood mononuclear cells, taken in the third trimester of pregnancy. The sequence derives from a female donor with multiple sclerosis, enrolled in a pregnancy study. CDR3 DNA: TGTGCCAGCACAAGCTTTACAGGGTTAGAGTCCTACGAGCAGTACTTC. Encoded protein: CASTSFTGLESYEQYF.